These T cell receptor beta chains were read from a single sample in a study of CD8 T cells in Susac syndrome. TCRdb reprocessed the immunoSEQ multiplex PCR reads with MiXCR, giving one entry per CDR3 protein. This sample has some 68,000 distinct CDR3 sequences; approximately 93% occur once, and the top ten carry about 0.14%. The sample taken for sequencing was CD4+ T cells from PBMCs. Source of these receptors: a human donor with Susac syndrome. Each CDR3 is given with its conserved first and last residue. The order of the fields is CDR3 length, V gene, J gene, D gene, clone size, CDR3 protein, CDR3 DNA. D genes are given only for firm matches. Not all rows give a size; the values are once, few, many and, for expanded clones, a class.

length: 12; V: TRBV7-9; J: TRBJ2-2; D: .; size: .; CDR3: CASSVGTGELFF; DNA: TGTGCCAGCAGCGTCGGGACCGGGGAGCTGTTTTTT
length: 12; V: TRBV28; J: TRBJ1-2; D: .; size: .; CDR3: CASRDSFYGYTF; DNA: TGTGCCAGCAGGGACAGTTTCTATGGCTACACCTTC
length: 15; V: TRBV3-1; J: TRBJ1-6; D: .; size: .; CDR3: CASSLPVGRNSPLHF; DNA: TGTGCCAGCAGCCTCCCCGTCGGCCGTAATTCACCCCTCCACTTT
length: 13; V: TRBV6-5; J: TRBJ1-1; D: .; size: .; CDR3: CASSYSRGIEAFF; DNA: TGTGCCAGCAGTTACTCAAGGGGGATTGAAGCTTTCTTT
length: 15; V: TRBV11-2; J: TRBJ2-7; D: TRBD1; size: once; CDR3: CASSPLDRGLYEQYF; DNA: TGTGCCAGCAGCCCTCTGGACAGGGGGCTGTACGAGCAGTACTTC
length: 13; V: TRBV12-3/TRBV12-4; J: TRBJ1-5; D: .; size: .; CDR3: CASSLLVNGPQHF; DNA: TGTGCCAGCAGTTTGTTAGTGAATGGGCCCCAGCATTTT
length: 13; V: TRBV20-1; J: TRBJ1-2; D: .; size: .; CDR3: CSAREVGDYGYTF; DNA: TGCAGTGCTCGGGAGGTGGGGGACTATGGCTACACCTTC
length: 15; V: TRBV4-3; J: TRBJ2-7; D: .; size: .; CDR3: CASSRTRDTHYEQYF; DNA: TGCGCCAGCAGCCGCACCCGGGACACCCACTACGAGCAGTACTTC
length: 13; V: TRBV10-3; J: TRBJ2-1; D: .; size: .; CDR3: CAIRGSSNNEQFF; DNA: TGTGCCATCAGGGGTTCGAGTAACAATGAGCAGTTCTTC
length: 12; V: TRBV30; J: TRBJ2-5; D: .; size: .; CDR3: CAWSVDVETQYF; DNA: TGTGCCTGGAGTGTAGACGTAGAGACCCAGTACTTC
length: 13; V: TRBV11-3; J: TRBJ1-1; D: .; size: .; CDR3: CASTQSGQIEAFF; DNA: TGTGCCAGCACCCAATCCGGACAGATCGAAGCTTTCTTT
length: 12; V: TRBV6-2/TRBV6-3; J: TRBJ2-1; D: .; size: .; CDR3: CASSQGGYEQFF; DNA: TGTGCCAGCAGTCAAGGGGGGTATGAGCAGTTCTTC
length: 13; V: TRBV4-3; J: TRBJ2-1; D: .; size: .; CDR3: CASSQEKDNEQFF; DNA: TGCGCCAGCAGCCAAGAGAAGGACAATGAGCAGTTCTTC
length: 15; V: TRBV14; J: TRBJ2-3; D: .; size: .; CDR3: CASSQEDRPTDTQYF; DNA: TGTGCCAGCAGCCAAGAAGACCGACCCACAGATACGCAGTATTTT
length: 14; V: TRBV18; J: TRBJ1-4; D: .; size: .; CDR3: CASSPLPTGEKLFF; DNA: TGTGCCAGCTCACCACTCCCCACGGGTGAAAAACTGTTTTTT
length: 14; V: TRBV29-1; J: TRBJ2-1; D: .; size: .; CDR3: CSVESASSYNEQFF; DNA: TGCAGCGTTGAGTCGGCAAGCTCCTACAATGAGCAGTTCTTC
length: 14; V: TRBV20-1; J: TRBJ1-1; D: .; size: .; CDR3: CSARDPGENTEAFF; DNA: TGCAGTGCTAGAGATCCAGGGGAAAACACTGAAGCTTTCTTT
length: 13; V: TRBV7-9; J: TRBJ1-1; D: .; size: .; CDR3: CASSFGAGTEAFF; DNA: TGTGCCAGCAGCTTCGGAGCGGGCACTGAAGCTTTCTTT
length: 16; V: TRBV4-1; J: TRBJ1-6; D: TRBD1; size: .; CDR3: CASRLDKGAEDSPLHF; DNA: TGCGCCAGCAGACTAGATAAGGGGGCGGAAGATTCACCCCTCCACTTT
length: 17; V: TRBV2; J: TRBJ1-6; D: .; size: .; CDR3: CASSLDSQSLYNSPLHF; DNA: TGTGCCAGCAGCCTCGACAGTCAGTCCCTCTATAATTCACCCCTCCACTTT
length: 12; V: TRBV10-3; J: TRBJ2-2; D: .; size: .; CDR3: CASGGLSGELFF; DNA: TGTGCCTCGGGGGGCCTGAGCGGGGAGCTGTTTTTT
length: 12; V: TRBV6-1; J: TRBJ2-1; D: TRBD1; size: .; CDR3: CATNRGLDEQFF; DNA: TGTGCCACCAACAGGGGGCTGGATGAGCAGTTCTTC
length: 14; V: TRBV4-2; J: TRBJ1-1; D: .; size: .; CDR3: CASSQEAVGTEAFF; DNA: TGTGCCAGCAGCCAAGAGGCAGTGGGGACTGAAGCTTTCTTT
length: 13; V: TRBV2; J: TRBJ1-2; D: .; size: .; CDR3: CASSDPFSYGYTF; DNA: TGTGCCAGCAGTGATCCCTTCAGCTATGGCTACACCTTC
length: 13; V: TRBV28; J: TRBJ1-2; D: .; size: .; CDR3: CASTWDTYYGYTF; DNA: TGTGCCAGCACCTGGGACACCTACTATGGCTACACCTTC
length: 14; V: TRBV28; J: TRBJ2-7; D: .; size: once; CDR3: CASSLGATAYEQYF; DNA: TGTGCCAGCAGTTTAGGGGCTACAGCCTACGAGCAGTACTTC
length: 15; V: TRBV7-3; J: TRBJ1-2; D: .; size: .; CDR3: CASSLTGTLNYGYTF; DNA: TGTGCCAGCAGCTTAACCGGGACACTCAACTATGGCTACACCTTC
length: 15; V: TRBV6-1; J: TRBJ2-3; D: TRBD1; size: few; CDR3: CASSSTGGSTDTQYF; DNA: TGTGCCAGCAGCTCAACAGGGGGAAGCACAGATACGCAGTATTTT
length: 15; V: TRBV6-2/TRBV6-3; J: TRBJ1-2; D: .; size: .; CDR3: CASSLPSPGGYGYTF; DNA: TGTGCCAGCAGTTTGCCTTCCCCGGGAGGCTATGGCTACACCTTC
length: 14; V: TRBV6-5; J: TRBJ2-7; D: .; size: .; CDR3: CASSRRLDSYEQYF; DNA: TGTGCCAGCAGCCGCCGACTAGACTCCTACGAGCAGTACTTC
length: 14; V: TRBV5-4; J: TRBJ1-2; D: .; size: .; CDR3: CASRGAGVSYGYTF; DNA: TGTGCCAGCAGGGGGGCAGGGGTTAGCTATGGCTACACCTTC
length: 13; V: TRBV9; J: TRBJ1-2; D: .; size: .; CDR3: CASSVAGDYGYTF; DNA: TGTGCCAGCAGCGTAGCCGGGGATTATGGCTACACCTTC
length: 16; V: TRBV20-1; J: TRBJ2-5; D: .; size: .; CDR3: CSARDNAGAYQETQYF; DNA: TGCAGTGCTAGAGATAATGCGGGGGCCTATCAAGAGACCCAGTACTTC
length: 13; V: TRBV7-6; J: TRBJ2-3; D: .; size: .; CDR3: CASSGDGTDTQYF; DNA: TGTGCCAGCAGCGGGGACGGGACAGATACGCAGTATTTT
length: 19; V: TRBV4-1; J: TRBJ2-3; D: .; size: .; CDR3: CASSQRAPEDALRSDTQYF; DNA: TGCGCCAGCAGCCAAAGAGCTCCCGAGGACGCACTTCGGTCAGATACGCAGTATTTT
length: 12; V: TRBV5-6; J: TRBJ2-5; D: .; size: .; CDR3: CASSWGRETQYF; DNA: TGTGCCAGCAGCTGGGGCCGGGAGACCCAGTACTTC
length: 14; V: TRBV5-1; J: TRBJ2-5; D: TRBD1; size: .; CDR3: CASSWTGRSETQYF; DNA: TGCGCCAGCAGCTGGACAGGGCGGTCGGAGACCCAGTACTTC
length: 14; V: TRBV30; J: TRBJ1-5; D: TRBD1; size: .; CDR3: CAWSGGGPDQPQHF; DNA: TGTGCCTGGAGTGGAGGGGGCCCCGATCAGCCCCAGCATTTT
length: 14; V: TRBV7-2; J: TRBJ2-7; D: .; size: .; CDR3: CASSPKVQSYEQYF; DNA: TGTGCCAGCAGCCCGAAGGTCCAGTCCTACGAGCAGTACTTC
length: 15; V: TRBV6-2/TRBV6-3; J: TRBJ2-7; D: .; size: .; CDR3: CASSPKGQLPYEQYF; DNA: TGTGCCAGCAGCCCTAAAGGGCAGCTTCCCTACGAGCAGTACTTC